This TCR beta chain was observed in a study of cytomegalovirus exposure and HLA in healthy donors. Per the germline V gene, CDR1 is SGHRS and CDR2 is YFSETQ. The junction had 6 bases not matched to a gene; V was cut back by 4 bases and J by 2 bases. CDR3 size: 15 residues. Measured with immunoSEQ multiplex PCR; TCRdb has only the in-frame clones, and not every one. The sample lists approximately 80,000 clones, 93% occurring once. The sequenced sample consisted of PBMCs. This chain connects TRBV5-1 to TRBJ2-5, with 9 bases fitting TRBD2. The sequence came from a woman in her 30s in good health and CMV-seronegative. This CDR3 is CASSISGRDQETQYF. DNA for the CDR3: TGCGCCAGCAGCATTAGCGGGAGAGATCAAGAGACCCAGTACTTC.